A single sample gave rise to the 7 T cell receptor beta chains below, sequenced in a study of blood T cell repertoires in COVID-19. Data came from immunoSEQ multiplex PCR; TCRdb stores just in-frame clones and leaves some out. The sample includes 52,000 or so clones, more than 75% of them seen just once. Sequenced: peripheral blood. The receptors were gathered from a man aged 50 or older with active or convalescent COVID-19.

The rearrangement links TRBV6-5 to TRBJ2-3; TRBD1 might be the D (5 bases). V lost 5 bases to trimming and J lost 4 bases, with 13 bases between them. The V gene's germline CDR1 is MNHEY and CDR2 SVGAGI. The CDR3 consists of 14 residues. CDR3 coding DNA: TGTGCCAGCAGTCGACAGTCCCTGGCAGATACGCAGTATTTT. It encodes CASSRQSLADTQYF.

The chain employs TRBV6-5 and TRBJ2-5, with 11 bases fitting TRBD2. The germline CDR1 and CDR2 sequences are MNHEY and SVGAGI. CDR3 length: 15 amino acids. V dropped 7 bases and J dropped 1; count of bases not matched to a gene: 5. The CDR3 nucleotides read TGTGCCAGCACCCGAGGACTAGCGGGCCAAGAGACCCAGTACTTC. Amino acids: CASTRGLAGQETQYF.

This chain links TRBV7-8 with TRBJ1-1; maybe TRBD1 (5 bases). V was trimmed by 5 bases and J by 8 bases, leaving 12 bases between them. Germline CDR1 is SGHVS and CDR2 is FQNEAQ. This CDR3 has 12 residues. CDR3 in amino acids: CASSPTGEEAFF. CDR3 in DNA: TGTGCCAGCAGCCCGACGGGGGAAGAAGCTTTCTTT.

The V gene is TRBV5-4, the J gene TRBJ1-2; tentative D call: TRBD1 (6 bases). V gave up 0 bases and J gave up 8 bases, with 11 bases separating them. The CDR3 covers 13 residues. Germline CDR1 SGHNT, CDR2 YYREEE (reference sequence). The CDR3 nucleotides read TGTGCCAGCAGCTTGGAACAGGGCCTCGGCTACACCTTC. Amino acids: CASSLEQGLGYTF.

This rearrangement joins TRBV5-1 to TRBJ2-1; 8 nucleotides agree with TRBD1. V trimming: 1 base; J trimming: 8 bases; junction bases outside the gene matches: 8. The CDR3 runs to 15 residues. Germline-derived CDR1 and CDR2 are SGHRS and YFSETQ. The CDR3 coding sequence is TGCGCCAGCAGCTTGAGTGACAGGGGTGGGGATGAGCAGTTCTTC. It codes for CASSLSDRGGDEQFF.

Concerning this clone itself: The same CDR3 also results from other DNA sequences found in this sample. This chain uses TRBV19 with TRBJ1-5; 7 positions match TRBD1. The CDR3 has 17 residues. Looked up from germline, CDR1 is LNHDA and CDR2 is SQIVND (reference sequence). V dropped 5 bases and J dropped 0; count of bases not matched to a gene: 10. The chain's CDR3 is CASSRTGAEYSNQPQHF. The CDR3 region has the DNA TGTGCCAGTAGTCGGACAGGCGCGGAGTATAGCAATCAGCCCCAGCATTTT.

This CDR3 is CSVDQSGGDSEKLFF. The CDR3 DNA reads TGCAGCGTTGATCAATCCGGAGGGGATTCAGAAAAACTGTTTTTT. The chain links TRBV29-1 to TRBJ1-4, with D maybe TRBD1 (5 bases). Trimming removed 3 bases at V and 8 bases at J, with 19 bases between. CDR1 is SQVTM and CDR2 is ANQGSEA in the germline V gene. This CDR3 contains 15 residues.